This is a list of T cell receptor beta chains from one sample in a study of OX40 agonist ivuxolimab in advanced cancers. Method: immunoSEQ multiplex PCR; TCRdb's copy keeps in-frame clones and lacks some. The data contain 74,000 or so clones, less than 95% of them seen just once; the ten biggest clones take up about 1.8%. The material was CD4+ or CD8+ T cells sorted from blood, obtained in a trial of the OX40 agonist ivuxolimab. These receptors were collected from an adult with an advanced solid tumor such as melanoma, head and neck, liver or kidney cancer. Both conserved end residues are part of each CDR3. Fields, in order: CDR3 protein, CDR3 DNA, D gene, J gene, clone size, V gene. The D gene is left open where the match is weak. Size is omitted from some rows. Given values are once, few, many or a class for expanded clones.

CASIGGLVGTGELFF,TGTGCCAGCATCGGAGGACTAGTAGGCACCGGGGAGCTGTTTTTT,TRBD2,TRBJ2-2,once,TRBV2
CASSLDPGTLGNTIYF,TGTGCCAGCAGCTTAGATCCCGGGACTCTGGGGAACACCATATATTTT,-,TRBJ1-3,-,TRBV11-3
CSVGTGTTTDTQYF,TGCAGCGTGGGAACCGGGACTACTACAGATACGCAGTATTTT,TRBD2,TRBJ2-3,-,TRBV29-1
CASSYQGGGTEAFF,TGTGCCAGCAGTTACCAGGGGGGGGGCACTGAAGCTTTCTTT,TRBD1,TRBJ1-1,-,TRBV6-5
CASSNWAPSRETQYF,TGTGCCAGTAGTAACTGGGCCCCATCGAGAGAGACCCAGTACTTC,-,TRBJ2-5,-,TRBV19
CASSVGHGRIAGGRYNEQFF,TGTGCCAGCAGCGTAGGTCATGGGAGGATAGCGGGGGGGCGATACAATGAGCAGTTCTTC,TRBD2,TRBJ2-1,-,TRBV9
CASSPRAANSNTEAFF,TGTGCCAGCAGCCCGCGGGCGGCGAATTCGAACACTGAAGCTTTCTTT,-,TRBJ1-1,-,TRBV5-4
CASSRGSGGTGELFF,TGTGCCAGCAGCCGGGGTTCAGGGGGCACCGGGGAGCTGTTTTTT,TRBD1,TRBJ2-2,-,TRBV7-9
CASSLELGKIPYF,TGTGCCAGCAGCTTAGAGTTAGGGAAAATCCCGTACTTC,-,TRBJ2-5,-,TRBV7-9
CASSSQWVETQYF,TGTGCCAGCAGCTCCCAATGGGTCGAGACCCAGTACTTC,-,TRBJ2-5,-,TRBV11-3
CASSTGQESSPLHF,TGTGCCAGCAGTACCGGACAGGAGTCTTCACCCCTCCACTTT,TRBD1,TRBJ1-6,-,TRBV6-5
CASSRGEETQYF,TGTGCCAGCAGCCGGGGGGAGGAGACCCAGTACTTC,TRBD2,TRBJ2-5,-,TRBV5-8
CASSPGQARQETQYF,TGTGCCAGCAGCCCAGGACAGGCCAGACAAGAGACCCAGTACTTC,TRBD1,TRBJ2-5,-,TRBV11-2